This T cell receptor beta chain was identified during a study of tumor-infiltrating lymphocytes in primary liver carcinoma. Overall study context: Spanning 30 to 69 years of age, the patients were men and women. Stage T1-T3 N0M0 tumors spanned about 4.2 to 10 cm. Study-wide findings and caveats: Relative to tumor region pairs, the tumor-adjacent and tumor-blood pairs showed overlap that was lower.

Concerning this clonotype: What it binds is unknown. Being one base from a much bigger clone, this may be a read error.

Germline DNA was also extracted, and blood RNA was taken from unsorted whole blood. Patients showed chronic HBV infection and an absence of prior treatment. From around 500 ng of total RNA, TCR beta-specific cDNA was reverse-transcribed using a constant-region primer. Three nested multiplex PCR rounds, a slightly modified ARM-PCR, produced the libraries for TCR beta. For around 11 cycles apiece, the opening two PCR rounds ran with TRBV1-TRBV30 forward primers and a C-beta reverse primer. TCRdb recomputed calls from the multiplex PCR reads with MiXCR, one row per CDR3 protein. The sample lists hundreds of thousands of distinct CDR3 sequences; nearly 60% were seen once. The CDR3 consists of 14 residues. Per the germline V gene, CDR1 is SQVTM and CDR2 is ANQGSEA. V was trimmed by 4 bases and J by 5 bases, leaving 15 bases between them.

Sequencing was carried out using peripheral blood. The genes are TRBV29-1 and TRBJ2-1; D may be TRBD2 (5 bases). The sequence derives from a woman aged 25 to 45 with primary liver carcinoma and hepatitis B virus infection. CDR3 loop: CSVGARGSHNEQFF. DNA of the CDR3: TGCAGCGTTGGGGCTAGAGGGAGCCACAATGAGCAGTTCTTC.